This is a list of T cell receptor beta chains from one sample in a study of T cell responses to AZD1222 COVID-19 vaccine. Measured with immunoSEQ multiplex PCR; TCRdb has only the in-frame clones, and not every one. The sample yields over 85,000 clones, around 90% seen once. The starting material was peripheral blood, obtained on day 0 of AZD1222 vaccination. Every receptor here comes from an adult in good health. Both conserved end residues are part of each CDR3. Fields, in order: CDR3 length, V gene, J gene, D gene, clone size, CDR3 protein, CDR3 DNA. The D gene is left open where the match is weak. Clone size is shown for a subset of rows, as once, few, many or a class of expanded clone.

14	TRBV6-5	TRBJ2-7	.	once	CASTQGPGSYEQYF	TGTGCCAGCACCCAGGGGCCAGGGTCCTACGAGCAGTACTTC
15	TRBV10-1	TRBJ2-2	.	.	CASSDPGLYYRELFF	TGCGCCAGCAGTGACCCGGGACTTTATTATCGGGAGCTGTTTTTT
12	TRBV2	TRBJ1-1	TRBD1	.	CASRTGATEAFF	TGTGCCAGCAGGACAGGGGCCACTGAAGCTTTCTTT
15	TRBV13	TRBJ2-1	TRBD1	.	CASSFDRGPLNEQFF	TGTGCCAGCAGCTTCGACAGGGGACCCCTCAATGAGCAGTTCTTC
18	TRBV6-1	TRBJ1-6	.	.	CASSEARQASSYNSPLHF	TGTGCCAGCAGTGAAGCGCGACAAGCTAGCTCCTATAATTCACCCCTCCACTTT
13	TRBV4-1	TRBJ2-7	.	.	CASSSSRGYEQYF	TGCGCCAGCAGCTCTTCACGGGGTTACGAGCAGTACTTC
17	TRBV5-6	TRBJ1-6	TRBD1	.	CASSDRGWDPYNSPLHF	TGTGCCAGCAGCGACAGGGGATGGGACCCCTATAATTCACCCCTCCACTTT
15	TRBV14	TRBJ1-2	TRBD1	.	CASSHGTGGPTGYTF	TGTGCCAGCAGCCACGGGACAGGGGGCCCGACCGGCTACACCTTC
16	TRBV5-1	TRBJ1-1	.	.	CASSLGPLAGNTEAFF	TGCGCCAGCAGCTTGGGACCATTGGCAGGGAACACTGAAGCTTTCTTT
13	TRBV2	TRBJ1-1	.	.	CASSNRVGTEAFF	TGTGCCAGCAGTAACAGGGTGGGCACTGAAGCTTTCTTT
16	TRBV27	TRBJ2-7	TRBD1	.	CASSLSMGQGVYEQYF	TGTGCCAGCAGTTTATCCATGGGACAGGGAGTCTACGAGCAGTACTTC
12	TRBV9	TRBJ2-1	.	.	CASSLDSNEQFF	TGTGCCAGCAGCTTGGACAGTAATGAGCAGTTCTTC
18	TRBV14	TRBJ1-1	TRBD1	.	CASSHFRTLTLKGAEAFF	TGTGCCAGCAGCCACTTCCGGACTTTAACCTTGAAGGGGGCGGAAGCTTTCTTT
14	TRBV28	TRBJ1-1	TRBD1	.	CASSPGQPNTEAFF	TGTGCCAGCAGCCCGGGACAGCCGAACACTGAAGCTTTCTTT
16	TRBV4-1	TRBJ1-2	.	.	CASSQGQSRTAYGYTF	TGCGCCAGCAGCCAAGGGCAATCGCGGACGGCATATGGCTACACCTTC
16	TRBV24-1	TRBJ2-2	TRBD1	.	CATGGTGTGDVGELFF	TGTGCCACCGGGGGGACCGGGACAGGGGATGTCGGGGAGCTGTTTTTT
15	TRBV28	TRBJ1-6	.	.	CASSFGGSGNSPLHF	TGTGCCAGCAGTTTTGGGGGCTCGGGTAATTCACCCCTCCACTTT
15	TRBV3-1/TRBV3-2	TRBJ1-1	TRBD1	once	CASSQASGQGAKAFF	TGTGCCAGCAGCCAAGCGTCTGGACAGGGGGCAAAAGCTTTCTTT
13	TRBV29-1	TRBJ2-3	TRBD2	once	CSVKSAGADTQYF	TGCAGCGTTAAGTCAGCGGGGGCAGATACGCAGTATTTT
15	TRBV7-2	TRBJ2-4	.	.	CASSVFWGAKNIQYF	TGTGCCAGCAGCGTATTCTGGGGGGCGAAAAACATTCAGTACTTC
16	TRBV10-3	TRBJ2-1	.	once	CAISESIQSSYNEQFF	TGTGCCATCAGTGAGTCAATACAGAGCTCCTACAATGAGCAGTTCTTC
13	TRBV7-3	TRBJ1-1	.	.	CASSFGLRTEAFF	TGTGCCAGCAGCTTTGGACTGCGGACTGAAGCTTTCTTT
18	TRBV7-9	TRBJ2-2	.	.	CASSPTPGALGNTGELFF	TGTGCCAGCAGCCCTACCCCCGGGGCCCTCGGGAACACCGGGGAGCTGTTTTTT
14	TRBV21-1	TRBJ1-1	.	.	CASSSDRPDTEAFF	TGTGCCAGCAGCTCGGACAGACCCGACACTGAAGCTTTCTTT
14	TRBV7-3	TRBJ1-1	TRBD1	.	CASSLQGAVTEAFF	TGTGCCAGCAGCTTACAGGGGGCTGTCACTGAAGCTTTCTTT
14	TRBV5-1	TRBJ1-2	.	.	CASSLEASNYGYTF	TGCGCCAGCAGCTTGGAGGCCAGCAACTATGGCTACACCTTC
17	TRBV7-9	TRBJ1-2	TRBD1	.	CASSLTEGQGLYYGYTF	TGTGCCAGCAGCTTAACCGAGGGACAGGGCTTGTACTATGGCTACACCTTC
13	TRBV27	TRBJ1-2	.	.	CASSLSLGYGYTF	TGTGCCAGCAGTTTATCACTGGGCTATGGCTACACCTTC
16	TRBV4-1	TRBJ2-7	TRBD2	.	CASSQGLAGGTYEQYF	TGCGCCAGCAGCCAAGGTCTAGCGGGGGGCACCTACGAGCAGTACTTC
14	TRBV5-1	TRBJ1-2	TRBD1	.	CASSFTGGDYGYTF	TGCGCCAGCAGCTTTACAGGGGGGGACTATGGCTACACCTTC
12	TRBV4-1	TRBJ1-6	.	.	CASSQEESPLHF	TGCGCCAGCAGCCAAGAGGAGTCACCCCTCCACTTT
15	TRBV24-1	TRBJ2-2	.	.	CATSGGITNTGELFF	TGTGCCACCAGCGGCGGAATAACGAACACCGGGGAGCTGTTTTTT
16	TRBV6-5	TRBJ2-5	TRBD1	.	CASSYRGQGVGETQYF	TGTGCCAGCAGTTACCGGGGACAGGGGGTAGGAGAGACCCAGTACTTC
14	TRBV20-1	TRBJ1-2	.	.	CSASPPGRSYGYTF	TGCAGTGCTAGTCCCCCGGGACGGAGCTATGGCTACACCTTC
19	TRBV27	TRBJ2-1	TRBD2	.	CASSSTVFPSGGVGNEQFF	TGTGCCAGCAGTTCCACCGTATTTCCTAGCGGGGGGGTGGGCAATGAGCAGTTCTTC
14	TRBV6-6	TRBJ2-7	TRBD2	.	CASCGRGGSYEQYF	TGTGCCAGCTGTGGGAGGGGAGGTTCCTACGAGCAGTACTTC
15	TRBV28	TRBJ2-7	TRBD2	few	CASSETSGGKYEQYF	TGTGCCAGCAGTGAAACTAGCGGGGGAAAGTACGAGCAGTACTTC
12	TRBV6-6	TRBJ1-1	.	once	CASSDTIEVAFF	TGTGCCAGCAGTGACACAATAGAGGTAGCTTTCTTT
15	TRBV7-8	TRBJ1-3	.	.	CASSLEGVAGNTIYF	TGTGCCAGCAGCTTAGAAGGGGTGGCTGGAAACACCATATATTTT
16	TRBV19	TRBJ1-1	.	.	CASSPLGASIGTEAFF	TGTGCCAGTAGTCCTCTTGGGGCCTCTATCGGTACTGAAGCTTTCTTT
17	TRBV19	TRBJ1-3	.	.	CASSGRLGVNDGNTIYF	TGTGCCAGTAGTGGTCGTCTTGGGGTTAATGATGGAAACACCATATATTTT
15	TRBV5-1	TRBJ1-3	.	.	CASTETGLSGNTIYF	TGCGCCAGCACCGAGACAGGCCTCTCTGGAAACACCATATATTTT
11	TRBV20-1	TRBJ2-1	.	.	CRPRGANEQFF	TGCAGGCCGCGTGGGGCTAATGAGCAGTTCTTC
12	TRBV5-1	TRBJ1-1	.	.	CASSLQDTEAFF	TGCGCCAGCAGCTTGCAGGACACTGAAGCTTTCTTT
15	TRBV6-5	TRBJ1-4	.	once	CASSSPGRKNEKLFF	TGTGCCAGCAGTTCCCCGGGACGGAAGAATGAAAAACTGTTTTTT
15	TRBV7-6	TRBJ2-3	.	.	CASSFRDFSTDTQYF	TGTGCCAGCAGCTTCCGAGACTTTAGCACAGATACGCAGTATTTT
15	TRBV28	TRBJ1-1	.	.	CASRLPKGKNTEAFF	TGTGCCAGCAGATTACCCAAAGGGAAAAACACTGAAGCTTTCTTT
13	TRBV7-2	TRBJ1-5	.	.	CASSLDANQPQHF	TGTGCCAGCAGCTTAGACGCCAATCAGCCCCAGCATTTT
15	TRBV3-1/TRBV3-2	TRBJ1-1	.	.	CASSQGDVPGTEAFF	TGTGCCAGCAGCCAAGGCGACGTTCCTGGGACTGAAGCTTTCTTT
13	TRBV7-9	TRBJ1-5	.	.	CASSLGEGLPQHF	TGTGCCAGCAGCTTAGGTGAGGGTTTGCCCCAGCATTTT
14	TRBV27	TRBJ1-1	.	.	CASSPGPLNTEAFF	TGTGCCAGCAGTCCCGGGCCCCTCAACACTGAAGCTTTCTTT
15	TRBV28	TRBJ2-2	TRBD1	.	CASSPGTGITGELFF	TGTGCCAGCAGTCCCGGGACAGGGATCACCGGGGAGCTGTTTTTT
11	TRBV12-5	TRBJ1-1	.	.	CASGINTEAFF	TGTGCTAGTGGTATCAACACTGAAGCTTTCTTT
15	TRBV28	TRBJ2-7	.	.	CASSLGGAREYEQYF	TGTGCCAGCAGTTTAGGGGGGGCGAGGGAGTACGAGCAGTACTTC
13	TRBV28	TRBJ1-2	.	.	CASSQDSSYGYTF	TGTGCCAGCAGTCAGGACAGTTCCTATGGCTACACCTTC
13	TRBV4-1	TRBJ2-7	.	.	CASSQEGFYEQYF	TGCGCCAGCAGCCAAGAGGGATTCTACGAGCAGTACTTC
11	TRBV30	TRBJ1-1	.	.	CAWREGTEAFF	TGTGCCTGGAGGGAGGGCACTGAAGCTTTCTTT
14	TRBV7-2	TRBJ1-5	.	.	CASSLNGLQQPQHF	TGTGCCAGCAGCTTAAACGGCCTTCAGCAGCCCCAGCATTTT
14	TRBV13	TRBJ2-2	.	.	CASSLGTGTGELFF	TGTGCCAGCAGCTTAGGGACGGGCACCGGGGAGCTGTTTTTT